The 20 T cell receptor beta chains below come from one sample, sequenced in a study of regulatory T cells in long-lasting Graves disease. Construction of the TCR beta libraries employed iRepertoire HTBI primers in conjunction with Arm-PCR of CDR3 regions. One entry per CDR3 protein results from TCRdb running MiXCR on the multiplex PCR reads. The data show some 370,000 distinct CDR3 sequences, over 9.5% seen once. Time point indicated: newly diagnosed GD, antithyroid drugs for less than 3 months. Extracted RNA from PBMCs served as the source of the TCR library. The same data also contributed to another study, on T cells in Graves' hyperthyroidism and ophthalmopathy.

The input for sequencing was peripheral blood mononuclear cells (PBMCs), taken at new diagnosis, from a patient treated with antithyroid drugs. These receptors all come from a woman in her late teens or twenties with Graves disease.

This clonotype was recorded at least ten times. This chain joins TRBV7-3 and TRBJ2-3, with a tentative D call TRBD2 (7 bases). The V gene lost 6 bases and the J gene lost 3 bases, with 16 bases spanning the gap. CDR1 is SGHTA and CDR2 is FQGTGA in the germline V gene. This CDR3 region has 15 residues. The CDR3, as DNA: TGTGCCAGCAGTTCCCCGGGGGGCCAAACAGATACGCAGTATTTT. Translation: CASSSPGGQTDTQYF.

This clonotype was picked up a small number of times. The CDR3 here is CSAVNRGRFTEAFF. The CDR3 DNA is TGCAGTGCTGTTAACAGGGGGCGCTTCACTGAAGCTTTCTTT. The V gene is TRBV20-1, the J gene TRBJ1-1; 9 bases line up with TRBD1. The CDR3 spans 14 residues. Germline CDR1 and CDR2: DFQATT and SNEGSKA (reference sequence). V lost 5 bases to trimming and J lost 4 bases; unmatched junction nucleotides: 8.

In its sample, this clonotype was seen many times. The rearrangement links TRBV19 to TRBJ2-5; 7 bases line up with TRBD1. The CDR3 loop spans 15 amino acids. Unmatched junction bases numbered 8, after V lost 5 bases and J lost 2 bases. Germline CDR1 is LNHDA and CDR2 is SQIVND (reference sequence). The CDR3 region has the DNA TGTGCCAGTAGTCTAGGACAGGCTGGACAAGAGACCCAGTACTTC. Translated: CASSLGQAGQETQYF. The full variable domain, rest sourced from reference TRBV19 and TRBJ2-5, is DGGITQSPKYLFRKEGQNVTLSCEQNLNHDAMYWYRQDPGQGLRLIYYSQIVNDFQKGDIAEGYSVSREKKESFPLTVTSAQKNPTAFYLCASSLGQAGQETQYFGPGTRLLVL.

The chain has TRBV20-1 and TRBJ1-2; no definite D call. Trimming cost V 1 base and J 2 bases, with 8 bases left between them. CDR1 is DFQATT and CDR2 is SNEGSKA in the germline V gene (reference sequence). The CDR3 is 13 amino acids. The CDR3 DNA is TGCAGTGCTAGAGTTCCGGAGAACTATGGCTACACCTTC. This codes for CSARVPENYGYTF.

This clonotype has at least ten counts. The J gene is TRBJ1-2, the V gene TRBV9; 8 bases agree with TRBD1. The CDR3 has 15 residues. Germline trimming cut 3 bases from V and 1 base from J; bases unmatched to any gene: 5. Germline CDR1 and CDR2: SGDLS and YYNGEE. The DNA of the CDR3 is TGTGCCAGCAGCGGCGACAGGGGTTATAACTATGGCTACACCTTC. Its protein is CASSGDRGYNYGYTF. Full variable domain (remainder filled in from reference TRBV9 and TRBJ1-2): DSGVTQTPKHLITATGQRVTLRCSPRSGDLSVYWYQQSLDQGLQFLIQYYNGEERAKGNILERFSAQQFPDLHSELNLSSLELGDSALYFCASSGDRGYNYGYTFGSGTRLTVV.

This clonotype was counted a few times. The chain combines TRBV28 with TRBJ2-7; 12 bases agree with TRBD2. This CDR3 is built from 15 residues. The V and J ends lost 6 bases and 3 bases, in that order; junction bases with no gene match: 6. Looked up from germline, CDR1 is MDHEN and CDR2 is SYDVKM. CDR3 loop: CASSAGLAGHYEQYF. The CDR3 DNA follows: TGTGCCAGCAGCGCGGGACTAGCGGGTCACTACGAGCAGTACTTC.

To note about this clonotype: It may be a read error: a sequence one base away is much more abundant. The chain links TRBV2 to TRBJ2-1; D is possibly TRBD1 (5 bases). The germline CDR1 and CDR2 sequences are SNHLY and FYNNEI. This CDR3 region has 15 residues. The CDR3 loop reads CASSFDRLSYNEQLF. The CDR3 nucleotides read TGTGCCAGCAGTTTCGACAGACTCTCCTACAATGAGCAGCTCTTC.

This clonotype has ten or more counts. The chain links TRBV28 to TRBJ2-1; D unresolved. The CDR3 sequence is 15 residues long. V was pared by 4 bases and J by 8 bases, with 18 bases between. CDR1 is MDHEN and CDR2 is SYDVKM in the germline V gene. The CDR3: CASSYYRRSWDEQFF. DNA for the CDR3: TGTGCCAGCAGTTATTATCGACGATCCTGGGATGAGCAGTTCTTC.

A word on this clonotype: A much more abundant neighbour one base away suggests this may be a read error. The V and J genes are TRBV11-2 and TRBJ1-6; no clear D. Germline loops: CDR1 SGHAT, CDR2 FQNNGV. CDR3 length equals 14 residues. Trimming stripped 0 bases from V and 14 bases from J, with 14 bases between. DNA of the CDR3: TGTGCCAGCAGCTTAGATGGCCGGGGAATCACCCTCCACTTT. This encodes CASSLDGRGITLHF.

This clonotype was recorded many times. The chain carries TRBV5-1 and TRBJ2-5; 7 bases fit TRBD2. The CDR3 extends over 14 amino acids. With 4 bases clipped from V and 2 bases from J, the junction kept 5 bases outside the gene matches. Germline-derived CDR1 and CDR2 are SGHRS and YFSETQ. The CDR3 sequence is CASSAGDRQETQYF. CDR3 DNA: TGCGCCAGCAGCGCGGGGGACCGTCAAGAGACCCAGTACTTC.

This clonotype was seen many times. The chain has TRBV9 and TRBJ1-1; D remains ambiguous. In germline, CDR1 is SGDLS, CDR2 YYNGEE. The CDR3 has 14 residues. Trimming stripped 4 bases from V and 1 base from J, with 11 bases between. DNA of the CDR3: TGTGCCAGCAGCCCCCTCCCCCCGAACACTGAAGCTTTCTTT. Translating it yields CASSPLPPNTEAFF.

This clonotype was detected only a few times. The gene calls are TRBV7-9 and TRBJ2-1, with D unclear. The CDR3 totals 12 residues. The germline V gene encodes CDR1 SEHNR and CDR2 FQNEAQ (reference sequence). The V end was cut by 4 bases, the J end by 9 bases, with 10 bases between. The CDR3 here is CASSSPAGEQFF. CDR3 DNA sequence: TGTGCCAGCAGCTCTCCTGCCGGTGAGCAGTTCTTC.

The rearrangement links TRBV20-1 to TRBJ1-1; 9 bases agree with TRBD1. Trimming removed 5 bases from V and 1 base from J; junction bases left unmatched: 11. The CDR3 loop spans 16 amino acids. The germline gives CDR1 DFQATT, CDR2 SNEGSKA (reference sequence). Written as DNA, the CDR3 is TGCAGTGCTGAAACAGGGGGCAGTCCTTGGAACACTGAAGCTTTCTTT. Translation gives CSAETGGSPWNTEAFF.

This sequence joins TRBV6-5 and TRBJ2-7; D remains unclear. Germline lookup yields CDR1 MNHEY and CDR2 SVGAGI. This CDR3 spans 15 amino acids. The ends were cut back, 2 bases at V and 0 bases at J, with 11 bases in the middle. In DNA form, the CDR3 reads TGTGCCAGCAGTTACGCCCATCCTGACTCCTACGAGCAGTACGTC. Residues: CASSYAHPDSYEQYV.

CDR3 in DNA: TGTGCCAGCAGTTTAGGGACAGACGTCTCCTACGAGCAGTTCTTC. This gives the protein CASSLGTDVSYEQFF. The V and J genes are TRBV12-3 or TRBV12-4 and TRBJ2-1, with D possibly being TRBD1 (6 bases). The CDR3 runs 15 residues. Trimming pared 1 base from V and 10 bases from J, leaving 17 bases between.

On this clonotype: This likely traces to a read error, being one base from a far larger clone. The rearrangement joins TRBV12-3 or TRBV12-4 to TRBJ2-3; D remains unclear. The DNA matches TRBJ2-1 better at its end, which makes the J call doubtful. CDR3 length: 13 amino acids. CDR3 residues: CASSTQRNNEQFF. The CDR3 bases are TGTGCCAGCTCGACCCAACGAAACAATGAGCAGTTCTTC.

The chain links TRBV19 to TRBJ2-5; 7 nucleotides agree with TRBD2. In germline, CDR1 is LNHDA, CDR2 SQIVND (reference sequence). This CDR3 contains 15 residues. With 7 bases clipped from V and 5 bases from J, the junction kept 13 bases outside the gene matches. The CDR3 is CASKRAAGRGETQYF. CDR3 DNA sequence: TGTGCCAGTAAAAGGGCCGCAGGGCGGGGGGAGACCCAGTACTTC.

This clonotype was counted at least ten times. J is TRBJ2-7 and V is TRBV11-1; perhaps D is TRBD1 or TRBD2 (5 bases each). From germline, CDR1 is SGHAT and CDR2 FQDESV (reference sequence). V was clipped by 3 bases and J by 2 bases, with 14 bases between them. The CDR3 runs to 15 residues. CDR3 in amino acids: CASSLGDVTTYEQYV. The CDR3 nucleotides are TGTGCCAGCAGCTTGGGGGACGTTACGACCTACGAGCAGTACGTC.

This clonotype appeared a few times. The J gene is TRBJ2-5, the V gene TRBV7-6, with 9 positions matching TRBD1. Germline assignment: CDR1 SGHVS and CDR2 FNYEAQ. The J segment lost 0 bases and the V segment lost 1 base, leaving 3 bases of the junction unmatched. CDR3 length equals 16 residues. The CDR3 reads CASSLETGGYQETQYF. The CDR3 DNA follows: TGTGCCAGCAGCTTAGAGACAGGGGGGTACCAAGAGACCCAGTACTTC.

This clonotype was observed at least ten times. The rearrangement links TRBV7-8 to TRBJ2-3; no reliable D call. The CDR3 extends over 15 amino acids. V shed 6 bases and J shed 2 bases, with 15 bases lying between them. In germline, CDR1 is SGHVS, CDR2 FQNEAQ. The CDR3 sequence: CASSRNRFSTDTQYF. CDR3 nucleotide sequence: TGTGCCAGCAGTCGGAACAGATTTTCCACAGATACGCAGTATTTT. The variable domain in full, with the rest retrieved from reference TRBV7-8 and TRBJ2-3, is GAGVSQSPRYKVAKRGQDVALRCDPISGHVSLFWYQQALGQGPEFLTYFQNEAQLDKSGLPSDRFFAERPEGSVSTLKIQRTQQEDSAVYLCASSRNRFSTDTQYFGPGTRLTVL.